Each of the 2 T cell receptor beta chains below was sequenced from the same sample in a study of T-cell reconstitution after alpha-beta-depleted transplantation in children. The TCRbeta library was prepared with unique molecular identifiers. A single record per CDR3 protein comes from TCRdb applying MiXCR to the PCR reads. The table records around 300,000 distinct CDR3 sequences, 23% of them present only once. Specimen: PBMCs, mostly from graft donor cells, collected 180 days after TCRalphabeta/CD19-depleted stem cell transplant. The receptors stem from a male patient younger than 18 who had a stem cell transplant for acute lymphoblastic leukemia, so the T cells may come from the graft donor.

The chain employs TRBV27 and TRBJ2-7, with unresolved D. V was clipped by 2 bases and J by 3 bases, with 8 bases between them. The germline CDR1 and CDR2 sequences are MNHEY and SMNVEV (reference sequence). This CDR3 has 13 residues. CDR3 sequence reads: CASSLTVGYEQYF. CDR3 DNA: TGTGCCAGCAGTTTAACAGTGGGCTACGAGCAGTACTTC.

This rearrangement joins TRBV20-1 to TRBJ1-5; D is perhaps TRBD1 (6 bases). Trimming removed 3 bases at V and 3 bases at J, with 21 bases between. The CDR3 runs to 17 residues. From germline, CDR1 is DFQATT and CDR2 SNEGSKA (reference sequence). CDR3 bases: TGCAGTGCTAGTGGGGGGGCTTACGGAACGTCCAATCAGCCCCAGCATTTT. Translation gives CSASGGAYGTSNQPQHF.